This T cell receptor beta chain came from a study of cytomegalovirus exposure and HLA in healthy donors. Looking at the study overall: Samples from HLA-typed donors yielded about 85 million unique TCRs in an early data release.

General observations from the study: Cytomegalovirus status was reportedly diagnosed by the classifier with high sensitivity and specificity.

CDR3 length: 13 residues. Looked up from germline, CDR1 is MNHNS and CDR2 is SASEGT. The germline V and J ends were trimmed by 2 bases and 4 bases, with 8 bases remaining between them. Researchers ran the PCR with 60 Vbeta and 13 Jbeta primers. Some clones are missing from TCRdb's copy, which holds only in-frame ones; the method was immunoSEQ multiplex PCR. The top ten clones hold approximately 0.85% of a sample with 150,000 to 200,000 clones, roughly 89% of them seen once. Notes on this clone: Antigen: not known.

Sequencing input: PBMCs. This chain joins TRBV6-1 and TRBJ1-1; the D is unclear. The TCR originated in a woman between 25 and 40 years old in good health and CMV-seronegative. This chain's CDR3 is CASSEKRGTEAFF. The CDR3 nucleotides are TGTGCCAGCAGTGAAAAGCGGGGCACTGAAGCTTTCTTT.